This section outlines one T cell receptor beta chain sequence together with its context. The antigen is not known. This sample was included in a study of blood T cells in healthy people across ages. It was with a sample-barcoded 5' primer and a J-beta primer mix that a second PCR of about 7 to 12 cycles was run. TCRdb re-analysed the 5' RACE reads in MiXCR, keeping a single row per CDR3 protein. The sample yields 1.8 million or so distinct CDR3 sequences, around 42% seen once. Findings and limits, study-wide: Significant beta diversity loss was already apparent by age roughly 38, declining roughly linearly.

Germline loops: CDR1 MRHNA, CDR2 SNTAGT. Trimming removed 4 bases from V and 6 bases from J; junction bases left unmatched: 9. This CDR3 comprises 16 residues. The chain is built from TRBV6-4 and TRBJ1-4, with 9 bases identical to TRBD1. Sequencing used blood. The receptor was isolated from a human donor in good health. CDR3 residues: CASSATGGEVDEKLFF. In DNA, the CDR3 is TGTGCCAGCAGTGCAACAGGGGGCGAGGTGGATGAAAAACTGTTTTTT.